The 8 T cell receptor beta chains below all came from one sample that was sequenced in a study of T-cell reconstitution after alpha-beta-depleted transplantation in children. Library preparation (for TCRbeta) was performed with unique molecular identifiers. Using its own MiXCR run on the PCR reads, TCRdb lists one record per CDR3 protein. The sample includes approximately 170,000 distinct CDR3 sequences, around 10% of them seen just once. The sequences come from PBMCs, collected before TCRalphabeta/CD19-depleted stem cell transplant. Receptors were obtained from a boy between 2 and 10 years old with acute myeloid leukemia, due to receive a stem cell transplant.

This clonotype has a count of ten or more. The rearrangement uses TRBV27 and TRBJ1-1; D is unresolved. Germline values: CDR1 MNHEY, CDR2 SMNVEV (reference sequence). The CDR3 runs 16 residues. The V end was cut by 5 bases, the J end by 1 base, with 17 bases between. The CDR3 loop reads CASSPTTGIWNTEAFF. The DNA of the CDR3 is TGTGCCAGCAGTCCTACTACGGGGATCTGGAACACTGAAGCTTTCTTT.

This clonotype was detected ten times or more. This sequence joins TRBV6-1 and TRBJ1-2; D not resolved. The CDR3 length is 16 residues. V lost 6 bases to trimming and J lost 5 bases, with 22 bases between them. Germline loops: CDR1 MNHNS, CDR2 SASEGT. The chain's CDR3 is CASRDTLKGGSYGYTF. The DNA of the CDR3 is TGTGCCAGCAGAGACACCTTGAAGGGCGGTAGTTATGGCTACACCTTC.

This clonotype came up many times. The chain combines TRBV29-1 with TRBJ2-1; a weak D match, TRBD1 (6 bases). CDR1 SQVTM and CDR2 ANQGSEA come from the germline V gene. V was trimmed by 1 base and J by 1 base, leaving 14 bases between them. This CDR3 comprises 16 residues. Written as DNA, the CDR3 is TGCAGCGTTGAAGTAAGGGGGATGGGTTCCTACAATGAGCAGTTCTTC. Amino acids: CSVEVRGMGSYNEQFF.

This clonotype was detected many times. The V and J genes are TRBV28 and TRBJ2-7; 7 positions agree with TRBD2. The CDR3 loop spans 13 amino acids. Germline CDR1 MDHEN, CDR2 SYDVKM. J lost 6 bases, V lost 3 bases, and 5 bases had no gene match. CDR3 nucleotide sequence: TGTGCCAGCAGTTTGGGGGGGGGACGCGAGCAGTACTTC. Translating gives CASSLGGGREQYF.

This clonotype was detected ten times or more. The CDR3 loop is CATSAEQGNYGYTF. The CDR3 DNA reads TGTGCCACCTCGGCCGAACAGGGGAACTATGGCTACACCTTC. V is TRBV10-3 and J is TRBJ1-2; TRBD1 matches 7 bases. Germline V gene lookup returns CDR1 ENHRY and CDR2 SYGVKD. The CDR3 extends over 14 amino acids. With 10 bases clipped from V and 2 bases from J, the junction kept 10 bases outside the gene matches.

This clonotype has a count of ten or more. CDR3 DNA sequence: TGCGCCAGCAGGTCGGGATCGATCTACGAGCAGTACTTC. Translated: CASRSGSIYEQYF. The chain is built from TRBV5-1 and TRBJ2-7; perhaps TRBD2 as D (5 bases). The V and J ends lost 5 bases and 3 bases respectively, with 12 bases between them. CDR1 is SGHRS, CDR2 YFSETQ, per germline. The CDR3 has 13 amino acids.

This clonotype was counted ten times or more. The chain recombines TRBV6-1 with TRBJ1-5; D remains unclear. Trimming pared 4 bases from V and 2 bases from J, leaving 12 bases between. The CDR3 length is 15 residues. Germline CDR1 reads MNHNS; CDR2 reads SASEGT. CDR3 in DNA: TGTGCCAGCAGTGTCCAGGTGGAGGGCAATCAGCCCCAGCATTTT. Its translation: CASSVQVEGNQPQHF.

This clonotype was counted many times. The chain links TRBV2 to TRBJ1-1; no definite D call. This CDR3 comprises 10 residues. Trimming shortened V by 10 bases and J by 5 bases, and 8 bases separated the two germline ends. Per germline, CDR1 SNHLY and CDR2 FYNNEI. The CDR3 region has the DNA TGTGCCATCATATTTACTGAAGCTTTCTTT. Its translation: CAIIFTEAFF.